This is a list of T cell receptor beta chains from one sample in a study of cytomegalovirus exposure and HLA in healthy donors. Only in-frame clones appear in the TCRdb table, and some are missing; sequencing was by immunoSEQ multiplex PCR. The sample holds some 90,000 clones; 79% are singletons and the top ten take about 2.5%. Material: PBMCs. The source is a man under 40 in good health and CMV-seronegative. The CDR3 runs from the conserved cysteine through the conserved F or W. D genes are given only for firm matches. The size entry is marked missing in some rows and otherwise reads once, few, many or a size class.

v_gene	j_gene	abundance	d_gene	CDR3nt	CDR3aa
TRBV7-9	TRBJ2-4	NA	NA	TGTGCCAGCAGCCCCGGAGGGAACAAAAACATTCAGTACTTC	CASSPGGNKNIQYF
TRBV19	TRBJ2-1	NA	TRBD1	TGTGCCAGTAGTATAGGAGGACAGGGCTCCTACAATGAGCAGTTCTTC	CASSIGGQGSYNEQFF
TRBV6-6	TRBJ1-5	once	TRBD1	TGTGCCAGCACCCGACAGGGCCCCGAGTTGGAGCCCCAGCATTTT	CASTRQGPELEPQHF
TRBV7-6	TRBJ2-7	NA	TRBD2	TGTGCCAGTCGGGCGGGGGGGCCTCGGGACGAGCAGTACTTC	CASRAGGPRDEQYF
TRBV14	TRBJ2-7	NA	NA	TGTGCCAGCAGCTCAGAGCGGGTTTACGAGCAGTACTTC	CASSSERVYEQYF
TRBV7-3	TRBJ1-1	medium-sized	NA	TGTGCCAGCTTAAGGGGTCCCAACACTGAAGCTTTCTTT	CASLRGPNTEAFF
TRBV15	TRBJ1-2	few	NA	TGTGCCACCAGCAGAGATGAGTTCGCGGCTCCTTATGGCTACACCTTC	CATSRDEFAAPYGYTF
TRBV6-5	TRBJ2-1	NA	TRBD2	TGTGCCAGCAGTCGACTAGCGGGTCCCTACAATGAGCAGTTCTTC	CASSRLAGPYNEQFF
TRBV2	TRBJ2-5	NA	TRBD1	TGTGCCAGCAGCGCCCAGGGGGCAGGGGGCGGTGAGACCCAGTACTTC	CASSAQGAGGGETQYF
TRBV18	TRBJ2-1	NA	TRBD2	TGTGCCAGCTCACCGGCGGGGGGAATCTACAATGAGCAGTTCTTC	CASSPAGGIYNEQFF
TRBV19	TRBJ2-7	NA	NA	TGTGCCAGTAGTACGGGGGTGTCAGACTACGAGCAGTACTTC	CASSTGVSDYEQYF
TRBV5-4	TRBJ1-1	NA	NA	TGTGCCAGCACCATGGACACCCCTATGAACACTGAAGCTTTCTTT	CASTMDTPMNTEAFF
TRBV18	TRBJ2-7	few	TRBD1	TGTGCCAGCTCCTCCGGACAGGCCTTCTACTTC	CASSSGQAFYF
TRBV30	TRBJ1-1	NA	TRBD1	TGTGCCTGGAGTGTACAACAGGGGACTGAAGCTTTCTTT	CAWSVQQGTEAFF
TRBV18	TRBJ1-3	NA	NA	TGTGCCAGCTCACCAGATCAGGGTTTTGGATTCGCTGGAAACACCATATATTTT	CASSPDQGFGFAGNTIYF
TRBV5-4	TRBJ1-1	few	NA	TGTGCCAGCAGCTTGCAAACACACACTGAAGCTTTCTTT	CASSLQTHTEAFF
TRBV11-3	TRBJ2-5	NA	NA	TGTGCCAGCAGCTTAGATCGGGTCCGAGGGGAGACCCAGTACTTC	CASSLDRVRGETQYF
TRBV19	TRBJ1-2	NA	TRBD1	TGTGCCAGTACCCAAGCTCGAGCAGGGGGCGCGAGATGGGCCTTC	CASTQARAGGARWAF
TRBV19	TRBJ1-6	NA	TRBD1	TGTGCCAGTAGTAGGGACAGCGCCCGGAGCTCCTATAATTCACCCCTCCACTTT	CASSRDSARSSYNSPLHF
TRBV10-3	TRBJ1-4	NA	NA	TGTGCCATCAGTTTCGGGGGAGGTAATGAAAAACTGTTTTTT	CAISFGGGNEKLFF
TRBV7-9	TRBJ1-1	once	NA	TGTTCCAGCAGCCTACAGAAGCCTGAAGCTTTCTTT	CSSSLQKPEAFF
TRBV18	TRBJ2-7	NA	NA	TGTGCCAGCTCACCAGGGGCCTCCTACGAGCAGTACTTC	CASSPGASYEQYF
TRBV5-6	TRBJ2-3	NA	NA	TGTGCCAGCAGCGGGGGGGCCCACTCAGGCACAGATACGCAGTATTTT	CASSGGAHSGTDTQYF
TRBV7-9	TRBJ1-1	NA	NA	TGTTCCAGCGCGAAAAGGAACACTGAAGCTTTCTTT	CSSAKRNTEAFF
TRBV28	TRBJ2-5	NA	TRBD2	TGTGCCAGCAGTTTAGGACTAGCTTGGACCCAGTACTTC	CASSLGLAWTQYF
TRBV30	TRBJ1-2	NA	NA	TGTGCCTGGAGTTTGCGGGGACATGGCTACACCTTC	CAWSLRGHGYTF
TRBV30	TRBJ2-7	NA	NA	TGTGCCTGGAGCACAGGCAACCCCTACTACGAGCAGTACTTC	CAWSTGNPYYEQYF
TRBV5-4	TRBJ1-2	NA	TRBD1	TGTGCCAGCAGCACCCTAACAGGGGAGATTGGCTACACCTTC	CASSTLTGEIGYTF
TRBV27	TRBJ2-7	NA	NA	TGTGCCAGCAGCTTGGGGACTCACTACGAGCAGTACTTC	CASSLGTHYEQYF
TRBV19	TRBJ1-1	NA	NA	TGTGCCAGTAGGGCCAGGCTACTCACTGAAGCTTTCTTT	CASRARLLTEAFF
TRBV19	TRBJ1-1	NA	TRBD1	TGTGCCAGTAGCCGGGACAGACAGATGAACACTGAAGCTTTCTTT	CASSRDRQMNTEAFF
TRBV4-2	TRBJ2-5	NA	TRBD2	TGTGCCAGCAGCCGTGGACTAGCACCAGAGACCCAGTACTTC	CASSRGLAPETQYF
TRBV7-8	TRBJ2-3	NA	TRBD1	TGTGCCAGCAGCTTGGGACAGGGGACAGATACGCAGTATTTT	CASSLGQGTDTQYF
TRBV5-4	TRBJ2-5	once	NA	TGTGCCAGCAGCTTAAGTGCGGAGACCCAGTACTTC	CASSLSAETQYF
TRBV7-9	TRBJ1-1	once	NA	TGTGCCAGCAGCTTAGCGGCAGACACTGAAGCTTTCTTT	CASSLAADTEAFF
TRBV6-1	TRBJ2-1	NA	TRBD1	TGTGCCAGCAGTGTGGACAGGAGCTCCTACAATGAGCAGTTCTTC	CASSVDRSSYNEQFF
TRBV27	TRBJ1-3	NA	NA	TGTGCCAGCAGTATCGGGAGCTCTGGAAACACCATATATTTT	CASSIGSSGNTIYF
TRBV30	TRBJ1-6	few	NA	TGTGCCTGGGGCGGCAGCTCCTATAATTCACCCCTCCACTTT	CAWGGSSYNSPLHF
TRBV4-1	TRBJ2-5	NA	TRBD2	TGCGCCAGCAGCCAAAGACTAGCGGGGGGGCCGGGAGAGACCCAGTACTTC	CASSQRLAGGPGETQYF
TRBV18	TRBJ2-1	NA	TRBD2	TGTGCCAGCTCCGACCGGGACTATTTGAATGAGCAGTTCTTC	CASSDRDYLNEQFF
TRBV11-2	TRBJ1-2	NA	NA	TGTGCCAGCAGCTTAGATCAGGCAGACTATGGCTACACCTTC	CASSLDQADYGYTF
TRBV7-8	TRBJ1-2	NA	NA	TGTGCCAGCAGCATAGACCCCGGGACAAGTTACCGGTATGGCTACACCTTC	CASSIDPGTSYRYGYTF
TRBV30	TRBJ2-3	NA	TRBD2	TGTGCCTGGGGGGCGGGGGGTCCGGATACGCAGTATTTT	CAWGAGGPDTQYF
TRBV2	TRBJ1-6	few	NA	TGTGCCAGCAGAACCGGTTCACCCCTCCACTTT	CASRTGSPLHF
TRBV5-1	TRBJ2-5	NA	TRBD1	TGCGCCAGCAGCGAGCTCGTGGACAGGGGGTCGTTTGAGCAGTACTTC	CASSELVDRGSFEQYF
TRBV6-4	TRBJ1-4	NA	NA	TGTGCCAGCAGTGACTCCAGGGGAAAGGACGAAAAACTGTTTTTT	CASSDSRGKDEKLFF
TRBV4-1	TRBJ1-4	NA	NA	TGCGCCAGCAGCCAAGCGGGGGGGACGACAAATGAAAAACTGTTTTTT	CASSQAGGTTNEKLFF
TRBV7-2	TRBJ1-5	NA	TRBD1	TGTGCCAGCAGCCCGGTGGGCAGGGGGAATCAGCCCCAGCATTTT	CASSPVGRGNQPQHF
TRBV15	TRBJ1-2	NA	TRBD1	TGTGCCACCAGCAGAGGCACAGGGGGCGCCTATGGCTACACCTTC	CATSRGTGGAYGYTF
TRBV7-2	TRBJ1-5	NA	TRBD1	TGTGCCAGCAGACCTACAGGGGCTGATCAGCCCCAGCATTTT	CASRPTGADQPQHF
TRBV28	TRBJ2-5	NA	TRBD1	TGTGCCAGCAGCTCCTACAGGGGCCCTGGGGAGACCCAGTACTTC	CASSSYRGPGETQYF
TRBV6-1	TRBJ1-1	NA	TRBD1	TGTGCCAGCAGTAGGGGACAGGTTAACACTGAAGCTTTCTTT	CASSRGQVNTEAFF
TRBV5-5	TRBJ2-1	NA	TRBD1	TGTGCCAGCAGCCCGGGAACGACAGGGGGCGCGCGGCAGTTCTTC	CASSPGTTGGARQFF
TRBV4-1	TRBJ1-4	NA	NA	TGCGCCAGCAGCCAAGGGCAGTATAATGAAAAACTGTTTTTT	CASSQGQYNEKLFF
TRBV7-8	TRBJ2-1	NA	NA	TGTGCCAGCAGCCAGCCCTTTCGCCGTCCCGGGGATGAGCAGTTCTTC	CASSQPFRRPGDEQFF
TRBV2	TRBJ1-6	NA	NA	TGTGCCAGCATCAGCCGGGAGGATTCACCCCTCCACTTT	CASISREDSPLHF
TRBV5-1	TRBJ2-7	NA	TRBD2	TGCGCCAGCAGGGGGACTAGCGGGGCGGTCTACGAGCAGTACTTC	CASRGTSGAVYEQYF
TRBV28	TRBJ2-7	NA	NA	TGTGCCAGCAGTTTGGGACTGAGCTCCTACGAGCAGTACTTC	CASSLGLSSYEQYF
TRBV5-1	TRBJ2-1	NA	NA	TGCGCCAGCAGCTTGGCAAGGAGCTCCTACAATGAGCAGTTCTTC	CASSLARSSYNEQFF